Listed below are T cell receptor beta chains from one sample, sequenced in a study of blood T cells in healthy people across ages. TCRdb redid the calling of the 5' RACE reads with MiXCR, one entry per CDR3 protein. Found here are approximately 800,000 distinct CDR3 sequences, over 45% of them singletons; the top ten hold roughly 20%. Material: blood. The receptors were sampled from a man younger than 40 in good health. CDR3s include the opening cysteine and the closing phenylalanine or tryptophan. Each record gives: clone size, D gene, J gene, V gene, CDR3 protein, CDR3 DNA. A D gene is named only where the DNA matches it firmly. Rows may omit the clone size; those that give it use once, few, many or a size class.

NA	NA	TRBJ2-5	TRBV7-2	CASSNGVTLETQYF	TGTGCCAGCAGCAACGGGGTTACCTTAGAGACCCAGTACTTC
few	NA	TRBJ2-7	TRBV3-1	CASSQDWRSEQYF	TGTGCCAGCAGCCAAGATTGGAGATCCGAGCAGTACTTC
NA	NA	TRBJ2-1	TRBV29-1	CSVATGTTNVNEQFF	TGCAGCGTCGCTACCGGGACCACTAACGTCAATGAGCAGTTCTTC
few	NA	TRBJ2-3	TRBV2	CASRSRTDTQYF	TGTGCCAGCAGATCGCGCACAGATACGCAGTATTTT
NA	NA	TRBJ2-5	TRBV7-3	CASSSRTGRGETQYF	TGTGCCAGCAGCTCTAGAACCGGGAGAGGTGAGACCCAGTACTTC
NA	NA	TRBJ2-1	TRBV28	CASSFVGGSNEQFF	TGTGCCAGCAGTTTCGTGGGAGGTTCTAATGAGCAGTTCTTC
few	NA	TRBJ1-1	TRBV4-1	CASSQEPRAGAYEAFF	TGCGCCAGCAGCCAAGAACCCAGGGCCGGAGCTTATGAAGCTTTCTTT
NA	TRBD1	TRBJ2-7	TRBV12-3/TRBV12-4	CASSLAPGTVYEQYF	TGTGCCAGCAGTTTAGCTCCCGGGACAGTATACGAGCAGTACTTC
few	NA	TRBJ2-1	TRBV29-1	CSVSDNEQFF	TGCAGCGTATCGGACAATGAGCAGTTCTTC
few	NA	TRBJ1-2	TRBV7-2	CASSLGWDYGYTF	TGTGCCAGCAGCCTCGGCTGGGACTATGGCTACACCTTC
few	NA	TRBJ2-3	TRBV29-1	CSVDRGSTDTQYF	TGCAGCGTTGATCGGGGGTCGACAGATACGCAGTATTTT
NA	NA	TRBJ2-1	TRBV29-1	CSAGPSGGGYNERYF	TGCAGCGCAGGACCGTCGGGTGGAGGATACAATGAGCGGTACTTC
few	TRBD1	TRBJ2-7	TRBV6-5	CASSAGGPQYF	TGTGCCAGCAGCGCAGGGGGCCCCCAGTACTTC
NA	NA	TRBJ1-5	TRBV27	CASSFSVNQPQHF	TGTGCCAGCAGTTTTTCAGTCAATCAGCCCCAGCATTTT
few	NA	TRBJ2-7	TRBV4-2	CASSQGAGYEQYF	TGTGCCAGCAGCCAAGGTGCAGGGTACGAGCAGTACTTC
NA	NA	TRBJ2-3	TRBV7-3	CASSLLATSTDTQYF	TGTGCCAGCAGCTTACTCGCAACTAGCACAGATACGCAGTATTTT
NA	NA	TRBJ2-1	TRBV5-1	CASSVGVWSNEQFF	TGCGCCAGCAGCGTGGGGGTGTGGAGCAATGAGCAGTTCTTC
NA	TRBD1	TRBJ2-1	TRBV7-2	CASSYDRGQQFF	TGTGCCAGCAGCTACGACAGGGGTCAGCAGTTCTTC
few	NA	TRBJ2-1	TRBV20-1	CSAEAVGNEQFF	TGCAGTGCCGAGGCAGTGGGCAATGAGCAGTTCTTC
few	TRBD2	TRBJ2-3	TRBV5-1	CASSFPGLAGPRPDTQYF	TGCGCCAGCAGCTTCCCTGGACTAGCGGGCCCCAGACCGGATACGCAGTATTTT